This TCR beta chain was identified during a study of cytomegalovirus exposure and HLA in healthy donors. This PCR relied on a set of 60 Vbeta primers and 13 Jbeta primers. Sequencing was performed with immunoSEQ multiplex PCR; in TCRdb, only in-frame clones are kept and a portion is missing. The table includes 80,000 to 95,000 clones, around nine tenths detected once. This clone showed up just once. Germline-derived CDR1 and CDR2 are MGHRA and YSYEKL. The CDR3 is 15 amino acids. V lost 0 bases, J lost 3 bases, and 9 bases lay in between. This rearrangement joins TRBV4-1 to TRBJ2-1; TRBD2 is a possible D gene (5 bases). Sample: PBMCs. This clonotype was obtained from a man aged 30 to 39 in good health and CMV-seropositive. In nucleotides, the CDR3 is TGCGCCAGCAGCCAAGAAGTACGGGACTACAATGAGCAGTTCTTC. This encodes CASSQEVRDYNEQFF.